This T cell receptor beta chain was captured by sequencing in a study of blood T cell repertoires in COVID-19. Study-level background: T cells, B-cell-depleted T cells, or PBMCs provided the cDNA or gDNA that served as material.

The repertoire was sequenced with immunoSEQ multiplex PCR; TCRdb's copy has only in-frame clones and lacks some. This repertoire shows around 370,000 clones, 88% found once; its top ten account for about 7%. During active infection, Seattle patients enrolled and were then monitored through disease. This CDR3 comprises 15 residues. With V trimmed by 3 bases and J by 9 bases, 5 bases remained unmatched. In germline, CDR1 is MNHEY, CDR2 SVGAGI. The sequencing input was peripheral blood. The chain joins TRBV6-5 to TRBJ1-6; 10 bases match TRBD1. This clonotype originated in a woman between 70 and 85 years old with COVID-19, enrolled during active disease. The DNA for the CDR3 is TGTGCCAGCAGTTATGGAGGACAGGGGGGTTCACCCCTCCACTTT. Translation gives CASSYGGQGGSPLHF.